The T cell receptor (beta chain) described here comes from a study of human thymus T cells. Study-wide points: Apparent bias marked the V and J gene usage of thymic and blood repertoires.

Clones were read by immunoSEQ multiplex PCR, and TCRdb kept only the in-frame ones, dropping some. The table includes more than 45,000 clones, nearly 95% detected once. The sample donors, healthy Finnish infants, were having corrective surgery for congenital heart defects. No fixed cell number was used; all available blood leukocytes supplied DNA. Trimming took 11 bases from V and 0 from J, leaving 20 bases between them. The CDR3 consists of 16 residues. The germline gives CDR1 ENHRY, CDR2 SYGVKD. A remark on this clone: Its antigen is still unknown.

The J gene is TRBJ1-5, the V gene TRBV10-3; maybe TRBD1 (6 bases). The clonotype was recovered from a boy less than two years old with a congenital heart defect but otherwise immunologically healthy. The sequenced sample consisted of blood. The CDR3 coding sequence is TGTGCCTCTCAACCAGACAGGACCTATAGCAATCAGCCCCAGCATTTT. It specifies CASQPDRTYSNQPQHF.